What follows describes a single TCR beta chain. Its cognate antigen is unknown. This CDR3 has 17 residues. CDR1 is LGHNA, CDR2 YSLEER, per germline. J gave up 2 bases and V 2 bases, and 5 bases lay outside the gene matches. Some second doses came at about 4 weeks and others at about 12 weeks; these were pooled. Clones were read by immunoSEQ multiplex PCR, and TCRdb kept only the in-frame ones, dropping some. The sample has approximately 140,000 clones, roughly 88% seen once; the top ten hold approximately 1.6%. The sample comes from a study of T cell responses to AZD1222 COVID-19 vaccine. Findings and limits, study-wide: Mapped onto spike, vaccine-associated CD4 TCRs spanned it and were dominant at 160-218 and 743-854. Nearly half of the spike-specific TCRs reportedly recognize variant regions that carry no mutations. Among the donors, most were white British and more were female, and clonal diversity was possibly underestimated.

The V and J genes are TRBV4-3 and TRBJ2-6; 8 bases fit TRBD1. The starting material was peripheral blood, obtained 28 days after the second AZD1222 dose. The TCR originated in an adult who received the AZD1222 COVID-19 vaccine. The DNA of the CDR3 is TGCGCCAGCAGCCAAACGACAGGGGAAGCTGGGGCCAACGTCCTGACTTTC. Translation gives CASSQTTGEAGANVLTF.